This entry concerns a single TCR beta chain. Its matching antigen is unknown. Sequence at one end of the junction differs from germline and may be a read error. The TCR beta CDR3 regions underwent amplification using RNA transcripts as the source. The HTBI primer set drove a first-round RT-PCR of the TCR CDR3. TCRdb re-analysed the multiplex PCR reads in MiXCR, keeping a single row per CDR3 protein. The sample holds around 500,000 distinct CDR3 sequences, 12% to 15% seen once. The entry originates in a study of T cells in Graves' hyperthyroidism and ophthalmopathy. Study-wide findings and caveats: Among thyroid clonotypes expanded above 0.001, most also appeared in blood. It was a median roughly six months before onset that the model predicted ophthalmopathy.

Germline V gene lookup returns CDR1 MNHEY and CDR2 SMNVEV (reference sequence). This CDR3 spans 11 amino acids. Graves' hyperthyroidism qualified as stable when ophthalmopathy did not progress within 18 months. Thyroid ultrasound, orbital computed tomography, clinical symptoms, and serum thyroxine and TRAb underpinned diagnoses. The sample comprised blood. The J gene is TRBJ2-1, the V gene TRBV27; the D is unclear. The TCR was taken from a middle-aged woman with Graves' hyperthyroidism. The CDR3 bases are TGTGCCGGCAGCTTTTACAATGAGCAGTTCTTC. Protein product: CAGSFYNEQFF.